A single sample gave rise to the 24 T cell receptor beta chains below, sequenced in a study of vaccination and CD4 T cells after COVID-19. The treatment here: roughly 10-day PBMC culture with coronavirus spike peptide pools or control peptides (ViraFEST assay). These receptors are not linked to any known antigen. The Oncomine TCR Beta short-read assay sequenced DNA from cultured CD4+ T cells. MiXCR was run by TCRdb on the PCR reads, yielding one entry per CDR3 protein. The sample has about 15,000 distinct CDR3 sequences, around 53% seen once. The material sequenced was CD4+ T cells from blood, cultured in vitro. Every receptor here comes from a human donor who had recovered from COVID-19.

V and J are TRBV7-9 and TRBJ2-3, with D maybe TRBD2 (7 bases). The CDR3 runs 14 residues. Germline assignment: CDR1 SEHNR and CDR2 FQNEAQ (reference sequence). Trimming removed 4 bases at V and 5 bases at J, with 13 bases between. Here the CDR3 reads CASSYRGAGDTQYF. CDR3 DNA: TGTGCCAGCAGCTACCGGGGGGCAGGAGATACGCAGTATTTT.

DNA for the CDR3: TGTGCCAGCACCTATCTAGCGGGGGGACAAGAGACCCAGTACTTC. Its protein product is CASTYLAGGQETQYF. The chain has TRBV12-3 or TRBV12-4 and TRBJ2-5; 11 nucleotides match TRBD2. Trimming cost V 7 bases and J 2 bases; bases outside gene matches: 6. The CDR3 is made up of 15 amino acids.

The chain recombines TRBV6-1 with TRBJ2-2; 7 positions agree with TRBD1. The V and J ends lost 4 bases and 4 bases, in that order; junction bases with no gene match: 6. CDR3 length: 15 residues. Per germline, CDR1 MNHNS and CDR2 SASEGT. CDR3 protein: CASSAGQSITGELFF. The CDR3 DNA is TGTGCCAGCAGTGCGGGACAGTCCATCACCGGGGAGCTGTTTTTT.

The chain has TRBV6-1 and TRBJ1-3, with D possibly being TRBD1 (6 bases). V lost 10 bases, J lost 0 bases, and 13 bases lay in between. There are 14 residues in the CDR3. Germline values: CDR1 MNHNS, CDR2 SASEGT. This CDR3 reads CATSRGGSGNTIYF. The CDR3 DNA follows: TGTGCCACCTCAAGGGGGGGCTCTGGAAACACCATATATTTT.

The chain links TRBV20-1 to TRBJ2-1; D is tentatively TRBD1 or TRBD2 (7 bases each). Germline lookup yields CDR1 DFQATT and CDR2 SNEGSKA (reference sequence). Trimming took 3 bases from V and 5 from J, leaving 17 bases between them. This CDR3 is built from 15 residues. The CDR3 loop is CSARGRGLPNNEQFF. CDR3 sequence (DNA): TGCAGTGCTAGGGGGAGGGGGCTCCCCAACAATGAGCAGTTCTTC.

This clonotype has just a few counts. The rearrangement uses TRBV6-2 or TRBV6-3 and TRBJ2-7, with unresolved D. This CDR3 comprises 14 residues. Germline assignment: CDR1 MNHEY and CDR2 SVGEGT. V dropped 4 bases and J dropped 4 bases, with 14 bases sitting between them. CDR3 amino acids: CASSSSRLLYEQYF. CDR3 DNA: TGTGCCAGCAGTTCCTCCCGGCTGCTGTACGAGCAGTACTTC.

This clonotype was recorded a few times. V is TRBV2 and J is TRBJ1-1; 7 bases agree with TRBD1. The J segment lost 4 bases and the V segment lost 4 bases, leaving 6 bases of the junction unmatched. CDR3 length equals 14 residues. Looked up from germline, CDR1 is SNHLY and CDR2 is FYNNEI. The CDR3 region has the DNA TGTGCCAGCAGTGTAAACAGACAGGGCACTGAAGCTTTCTTT. Residues: CASSVNRQGTEAFF.

This rearrangement joins TRBV6-2 or TRBV6-3 to TRBJ2-1; 11 nucleotides align to TRBD2. The CDR3 is 18 residues long. CDR1 and CDR2 (germline): MNHEY, SVGEGT. Trimming took 5 bases from V and 0 from J; bases not matched to a gene: 9. CDR3 sequence (DNA): TGTGCCAGCAGTCATCCGCTAGCGGGGGGCCTCTCCTACAATGAGCAGTTCTTC. It encodes CASSHPLAGGLSYNEQFF.

This clonotype was counted only a few times. CDR3 in DNA: TGCAGTGCTAGAGAGATGGGACAGGGGGATTATGGCTACACCTTC. As protein: CSAREMGQGDYGYTF. This chain joins TRBV20-1 and TRBJ1-2, with 11 bases aligning to TRBD1. In germline, CDR1 is DFQATT, CDR2 SNEGSKA (reference sequence). With V trimmed by 0 bases and J by 5 bases, 5 bases remained unmatched. The CDR3 loop spans 15 amino acids.

This chain joins TRBV7-9 and TRBJ1-1; TRBD1 aligns across 8 bases. Germline-derived CDR1 and CDR2 are SEHNR and FQNEAQ (reference sequence). The CDR3 is 17 amino acids. With 4 bases clipped from V and 6 bases from J, the junction kept 16 bases outside the gene matches. Here the CDR3 reads CASSSNPGQGFGPEAFF. The CDR3 nucleotides are TGTGCCAGCAGCTCCAACCCCGGACAGGGATTCGGCCCTGAAGCTTTCTTT.

The V call is TRBV9, the J call TRBJ2-7; D may be TRBD2 (6 bases). Between the trimmed V and J ends, which lost 3 bases and 3 bases, there was a span of 16 bases. Germline V CDR1 and CDR2: SGDLS, YYNGEE. The CDR3 has 15 amino acids. The CDR3 sequence: CASSGSPGTGYEQYF. The DNA for the CDR3 is TGTGCCAGCAGCGGGAGCCCCGGGACTGGCTACGAGCAGTACTTC. Full variable domain (outside the CDR3, taken from reference TRBV9 and TRBJ2-7): DSGVTQTPKHLITATGQRVTLRCSPRSGDLSVYWYQQSLDQGLQFLIQYYNGEERAKGNILERFSAQQFPDLHSELNLSSLELGDSALYFCASSGSPGTGYEQYFGPGTRLTVT.

The chain is built from TRBV7-6 and TRBJ1-6; D is unclear. CDR1 is SGHVS and CDR2 is FNYEAQ in the germline V gene. This CDR3 spans 14 amino acids. Trimming took off 1 base at V and 2 bases at J, with 3 bases between the two ends. CDR3: CASSLGAYNSPLHF. The CDR3 coding sequence is TGTGCCAGCAGCTTAGGCGCCTATAATTCACCCCTCCACTTT.

This clonotype came up a few times. The rearrangement links TRBV7-9 to TRBJ2-3; D possibly corresponds to TRBD2 (5 bases). The germline V and J ends were trimmed by 5 bases and 3 bases, with 12 bases remaining between them. CDR3 length equals 14 residues. The germline gives CDR1 SEHNR, CDR2 FQNEAQ (reference sequence). This CDR3 is CASSPELGTDTQYF. The CDR3 DNA follows: TGTGCCAGCAGCCCAGAACTAGGAACAGATACGCAGTATTTT.

CDR3 residues: CASSRLAGGPLGELFF. The CDR3 coding sequence is TGTGCCAGCAGTCGACTAGCGGGGGGGCCCCTCGGGGAGCTGTTTTTT. The rearrangement uses TRBV12-3 or TRBV12-4 and TRBJ2-2; 14 bases agree with TRBD2. Germline trimming cut 5 bases from V and 7 bases from J; bases unmatched to any gene: 6. The CDR3 has 16 amino acids.

The V call is TRBV2, the J call TRBJ2-7; possibly TRBD2 for D (6 bases). The CDR3 contains 11 residues. Trimming left V 6 bases short and J 7 bases short, with 10 bases between. Per the germline V gene, CDR1 is SNHLY and CDR2 is FYNNEI. CDR3 sequence (DNA): TGTGCCAGCAGCGGGAGCTTTGAGCAGTACTTC. As protein: CASSGSFEQYF. Complete variable domain (other parts from reference TRBV2 and TRBJ2-7): EPEVTQTPSHQVTQMGQEVILRCVPISNHLYFYWYRQILGQKVEFLVSFYNNEISEKSEIFDDQFSVERPDGSNFTLKIRSTKLEDSAMYFCASSGSFEQYFGPGTRLTVT.

This clonotype has only one observation. J is TRBJ1-1 and V is TRBV2; unclear D gene. The germline gives CDR1 SNHLY, CDR2 FYNNEI. Trimming shortened V by 3 bases and J by 1 base, and 12 bases separated the two germline ends. The CDR3 spans 15 residues. The DNA for the CDR3 is TGTGCCAGCAGTGAGGCGAGGAAGGCGAACACTGAAGCTTTCTTT. It encodes CASSEARKANTEAFF.

This clonotype has just a few counts. The J gene is TRBJ1-6, the V gene TRBV20-1, with a possible D match to TRBD1 (6 bases). Germline values: CDR1 DFQATT, CDR2 SNEGSKA (reference sequence). Trimming left V 4 bases short and J 0 bases short, with 16 bases between. This CDR3 has 17 amino acids. The CDR3 DNA reads TGCAGTGCTAAGGGCAGGGGAGGGAGCTCCTATAATTCACCCCTCCACTTT. Amino acids: CSAKGRGGSSYNSPLHF.

This clonotype was recorded a few times. The rearrangement uses TRBV21-1 and TRBJ2-4; the table gives TRBD2 as D, unverified against the DNA. TRBV21-1 is noted as a pseudogene. This CDR3 has 20 residues. CDR3 amino acids: CASSKDSGTSGELAKNIQYF. The CDR3 DNA follows: TGTGCCAGCAGCAAAGATTCCGGGACTAGCGGAGAATTAGCCAAAAACATTCAGTACTTC.

The gene calls are TRBV14 and TRBJ2-7; 8 bases are a match to TRBD2. The CDR3 sequence is 16 residues long. Unmatched junction bases numbered 11, after V lost 4 bases and J lost 3 bases. Germline loops: CDR1 SGHDN, CDR2 FVKESK. CDR3 coding DNA: TGTGCCAGCAGCCCACGGGGGAATAGCGGGATCTACGAGCAGTACTTC. It codes for CASSPRGNSGIYEQYF.

This clonotype was found a few times. The chain joins TRBV30 to TRBJ1-1; D is possibly TRBD1 (6 bases). V dropped 5 bases and J dropped 2 bases, with 15 bases sitting between them. The CDR3 runs 14 residues. Per the germline V gene, CDR1 is GTSNPN and CDR2 is SVGIG (reference sequence). CDR3: CAWSRGQFNTEAFF. CDR3 bases: TGTGCCTGGTCCAGAGGACAGTTCAACACTGAAGCTTTCTTT.

The V and J genes are TRBV18 and TRBJ2-2; D gene ambiguous. The CDR3 runs to 15 residues. The V end lost 3 bases, the J end lost 1 base, and 9 bases lay between the germline ends. Germline CDR1 KGHSH, CDR2 LQKENI. CDR3: CASSPTDKNTGELFF. The CDR3 nucleotides read TGTGCCAGCTCACCTACAGACAAGAACACCGGGGAGCTGTTTTTT.

This clonotype was seen only once. The rearrangement joins TRBV12-3 or TRBV12-4 to TRBJ2-5; 10 bases align to TRBD2. The CDR3 contains 14 residues. Trimming cost V 6 bases and J 7 bases; bases outside gene matches: 8. The CDR3 here is CASRSSGSRGTQYF. Written as DNA, the CDR3 is TGTGCCAGCAGGTCTAGCGGGAGCCGAGGGACCCAGTACTTC.

CDR3 nucleotides: TGCAGTGCTAGAGACCCAGGACAGGGGGTCTACGAGCAGTACTTC. This translates into CSARDPGQGVYEQYF. The rearrangement joins TRBV20-1 to TRBJ2-7; 10 nucleotides match TRBD1. V shed 0 bases and J 3 bases; nucleotides not matched to a gene: 5. Germline V gene lookup returns CDR1 DFQATT and CDR2 SNEGSKA (reference sequence). The CDR3 totals 15 residues.

The chain uses TRBV6-5 and TRBJ2-1; no clear D gene. Per germline, CDR1 MNHEY and CDR2 SVGAGI. The CDR3 runs 12 residues. Trimming removed 0 bases from V and 9 bases from J, with 6 bases in between. The CDR3 loop is CASSYSGFEQFF. CDR3 nucleotide sequence: TGTGCCAGCAGTTACTCGGGTTTTGAGCAGTTCTTC.